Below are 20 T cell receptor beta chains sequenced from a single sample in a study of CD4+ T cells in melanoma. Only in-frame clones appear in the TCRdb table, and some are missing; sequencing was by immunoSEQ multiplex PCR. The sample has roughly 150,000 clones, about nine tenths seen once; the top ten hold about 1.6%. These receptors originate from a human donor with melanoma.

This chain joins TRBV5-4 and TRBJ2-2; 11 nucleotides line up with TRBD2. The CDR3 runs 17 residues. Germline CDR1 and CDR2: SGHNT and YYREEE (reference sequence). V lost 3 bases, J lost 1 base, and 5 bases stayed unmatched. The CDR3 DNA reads TGTGCCAGCAGCTCAATAGCGGGGGGGCAGAACACCGGGGAGCTGTTTTTT. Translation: CASSSIAGGQNTGELFF.

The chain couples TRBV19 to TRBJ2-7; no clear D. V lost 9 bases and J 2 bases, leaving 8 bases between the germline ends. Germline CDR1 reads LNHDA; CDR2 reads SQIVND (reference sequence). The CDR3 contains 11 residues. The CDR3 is CASGPPYEQYF. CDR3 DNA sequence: TGTGCCAGCGGGCCTCCCTACGAGCAGTACTTC.

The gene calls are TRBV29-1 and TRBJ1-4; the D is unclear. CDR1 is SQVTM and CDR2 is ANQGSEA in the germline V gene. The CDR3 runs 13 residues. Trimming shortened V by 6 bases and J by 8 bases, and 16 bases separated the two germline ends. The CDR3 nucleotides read TGCAGCGTCATCCCGGGCGGTGGCGAAAAACTGTTTTTT. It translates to CSVIPGGGEKLFF.

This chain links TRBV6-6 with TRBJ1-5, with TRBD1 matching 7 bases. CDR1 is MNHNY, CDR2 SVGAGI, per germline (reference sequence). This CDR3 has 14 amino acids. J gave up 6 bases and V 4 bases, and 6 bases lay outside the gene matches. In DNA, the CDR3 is TGTGCCAGCAGTTCCGACAGGGCTACTCAGCCCCAGCATTTT. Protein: CASSSDRATQPQHF.

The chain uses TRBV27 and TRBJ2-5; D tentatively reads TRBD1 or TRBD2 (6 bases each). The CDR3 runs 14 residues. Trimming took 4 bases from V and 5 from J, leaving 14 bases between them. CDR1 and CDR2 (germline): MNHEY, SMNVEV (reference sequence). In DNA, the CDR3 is TGTGCCAGCAGTTCGTGGGGGGCCGGGGAGACCCAGTACTTC. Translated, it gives CASSSWGAGETQYF.

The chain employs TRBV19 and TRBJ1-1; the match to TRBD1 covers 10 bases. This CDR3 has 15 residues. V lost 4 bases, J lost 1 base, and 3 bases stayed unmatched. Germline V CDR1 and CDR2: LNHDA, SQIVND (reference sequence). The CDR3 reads CASSNRDRGNTEAFF. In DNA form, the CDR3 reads TGTGCCAGTAGTAACCGGGACAGGGGGAACACTGAAGCTTTCTTT.

The CDR3 nucleotides read TGTGCCTTCTCCCCCGGGGGCGATAATTCACCCCTCCACTTT. This codes for CAFSPGGDNSPLHF. The genes are TRBV30 and TRBJ1-6, with a possible D match to TRBD1 (6 bases). CDR1 and CDR2 (germline): GTSNPN, SVGIG (reference sequence). With 7 bases removed from V and 5 bases from J, the gap between germline ends came to 15 bases. The CDR3 is made up of 14 amino acids.

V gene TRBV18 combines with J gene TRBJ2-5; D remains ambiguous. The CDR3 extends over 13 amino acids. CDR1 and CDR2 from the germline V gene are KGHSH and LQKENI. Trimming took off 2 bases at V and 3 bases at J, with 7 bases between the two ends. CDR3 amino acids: CASSPSVEETQYF. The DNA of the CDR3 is TGTGCCAGCTCACCAAGCGTCGAAGAGACCCAGTACTTC.

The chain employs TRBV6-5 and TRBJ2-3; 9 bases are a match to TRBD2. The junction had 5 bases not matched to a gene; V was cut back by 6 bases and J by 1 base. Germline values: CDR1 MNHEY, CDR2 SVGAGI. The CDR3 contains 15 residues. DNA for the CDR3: TGTGCCAGCAGGGACCCTAGCGGGGGCACAGATACGCAGTATTTT. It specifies CASRDPSGGTDTQYF.

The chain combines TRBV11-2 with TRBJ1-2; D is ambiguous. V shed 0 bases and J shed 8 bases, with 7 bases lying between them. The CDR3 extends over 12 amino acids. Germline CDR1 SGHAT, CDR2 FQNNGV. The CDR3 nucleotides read TGTGCCAGCAGCTTAGACAGACGGGGCTACACCTTC. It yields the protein CASSLDRRGYTF. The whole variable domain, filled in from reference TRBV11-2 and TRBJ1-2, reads EAGVAQSPRYKIIEKRQSVAFWCNPISGHATLYWYQQILGQGPKLLIQFQNNGVVDDSQLPKDRFSAERLKGVDSTLKIQPAKLEDSAVYLCASSLDRRGYTFGSGTRLTVV.

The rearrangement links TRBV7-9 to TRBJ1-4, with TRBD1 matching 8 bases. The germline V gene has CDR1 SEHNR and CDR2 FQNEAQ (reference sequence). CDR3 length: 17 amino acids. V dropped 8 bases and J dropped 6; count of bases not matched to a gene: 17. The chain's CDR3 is CASAVGQGARLDEKLFF. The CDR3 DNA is TGTGCCAGCGCTGTAGGGCAGGGGGCGCGCCTAGATGAAAAACTGTTTTTT.

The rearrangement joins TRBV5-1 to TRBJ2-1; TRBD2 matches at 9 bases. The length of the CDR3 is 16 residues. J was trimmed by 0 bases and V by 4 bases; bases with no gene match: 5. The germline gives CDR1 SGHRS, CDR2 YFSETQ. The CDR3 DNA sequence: TGCGCCAGCAGCCAAGCGGGGGGCGCCTCCTACAATGAGCAGTTCTTC. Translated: CASSQAGGASYNEQFF.

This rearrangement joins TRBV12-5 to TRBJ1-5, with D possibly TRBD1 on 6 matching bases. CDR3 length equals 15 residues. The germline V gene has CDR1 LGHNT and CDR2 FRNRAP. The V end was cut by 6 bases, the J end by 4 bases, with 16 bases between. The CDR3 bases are TGTGCTAGTGGGGCGCTTTGGGGGGCGAATCAGCCCCAGCATTTT. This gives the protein CASGALWGANQPQHF.

CDR3 protein: CASSPNGYTF. The CDR3 nucleotides are TGTGCCAGCAGCCCCAATGGCTACACCTTC. The chain has TRBV7-2 and TRBJ1-2; D is ambiguous. CDR3 size: 10 residues. The V gene lost 5 bases and the J gene lost 6 bases, with 4 bases spanning the gap. Germline CDR1 reads SGHTA; CDR2 reads FQGNSA.

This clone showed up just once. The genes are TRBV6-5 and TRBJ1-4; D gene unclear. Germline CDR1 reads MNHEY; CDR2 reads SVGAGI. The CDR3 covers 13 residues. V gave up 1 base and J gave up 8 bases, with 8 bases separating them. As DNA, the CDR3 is TGTGCCAGCAGTTACTTAATAGACGAAAAACTGTTTTTT. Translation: CASSYLIDEKLFF.

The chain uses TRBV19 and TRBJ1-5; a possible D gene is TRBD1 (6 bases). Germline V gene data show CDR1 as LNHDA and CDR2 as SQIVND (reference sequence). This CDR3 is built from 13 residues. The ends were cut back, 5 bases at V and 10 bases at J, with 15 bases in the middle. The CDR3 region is CASSARQDRPQHF. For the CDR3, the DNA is TGTGCCAGTAGTGCTCGCCAGGACAGACCCCAGCATTTT.

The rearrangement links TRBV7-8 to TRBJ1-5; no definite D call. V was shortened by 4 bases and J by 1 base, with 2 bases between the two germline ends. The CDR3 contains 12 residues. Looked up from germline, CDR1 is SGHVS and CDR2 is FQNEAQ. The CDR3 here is CASSYSNQPQHF. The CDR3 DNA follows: TGTGCCAGCAGCTACAGCAATCAGCCCCAGCATTTT. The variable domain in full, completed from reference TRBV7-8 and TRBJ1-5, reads GAGVSQSPRYKVAKRGQDVALRCDPISGHVSLFWYQQALGQGPEFLTYFQNEAQLDKSGLPSDRFFAERPEGSVSTLKIQRTQQEDSAVYLCASSYSNQPQHFGDGTRLSIL.

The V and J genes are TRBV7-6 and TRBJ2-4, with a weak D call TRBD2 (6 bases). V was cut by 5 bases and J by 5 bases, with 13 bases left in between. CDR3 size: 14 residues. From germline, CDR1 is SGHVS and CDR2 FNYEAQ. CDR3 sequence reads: CASSPGGAQNIQYF. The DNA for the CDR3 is TGTGCCAGCAGCCCCGGAGGGGCCCAAAACATTCAGTACTTC.

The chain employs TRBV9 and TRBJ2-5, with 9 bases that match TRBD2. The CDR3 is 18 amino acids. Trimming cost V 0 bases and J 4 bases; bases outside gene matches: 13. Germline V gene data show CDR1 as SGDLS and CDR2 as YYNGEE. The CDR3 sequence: CASSVAAGGPGGRETQYF. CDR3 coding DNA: TGTGCCAGCAGCGTAGCTGCGGGGGGGCCGGGCGGGCGAGAGACCCAGTACTTC. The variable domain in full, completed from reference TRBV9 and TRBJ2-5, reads DSGVTQTPKHLITATGQRVTLRCSPRSGDLSVYWYQQSLDQGLQFLIQYYNGEERAKGNILERFSAQQFPDLHSELNLSSLELGDSALYFCASSVAAGGPGGRETQYFGPGTRLLVL.

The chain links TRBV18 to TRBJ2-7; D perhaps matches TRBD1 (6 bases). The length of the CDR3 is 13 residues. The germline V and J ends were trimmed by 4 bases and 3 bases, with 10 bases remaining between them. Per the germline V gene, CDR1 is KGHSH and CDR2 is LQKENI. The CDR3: CASSRGQYYEQYF. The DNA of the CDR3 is TGTGCCAGCTCACGCGGACAGTACTACGAGCAGTACTTC.